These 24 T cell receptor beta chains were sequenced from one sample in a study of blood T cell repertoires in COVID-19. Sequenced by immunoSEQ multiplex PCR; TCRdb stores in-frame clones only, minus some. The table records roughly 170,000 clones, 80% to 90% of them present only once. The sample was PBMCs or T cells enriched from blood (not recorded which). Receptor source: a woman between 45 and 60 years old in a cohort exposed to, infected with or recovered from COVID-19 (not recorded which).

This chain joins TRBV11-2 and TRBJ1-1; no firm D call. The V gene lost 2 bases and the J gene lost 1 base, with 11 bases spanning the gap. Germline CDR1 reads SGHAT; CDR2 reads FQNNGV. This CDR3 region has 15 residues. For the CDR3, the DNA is TGTGCCAGCAGCTTAATTCGGGTGTCGAACACTGAAGCTTTCTTT. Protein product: CASSLIRVSNTEAFF.

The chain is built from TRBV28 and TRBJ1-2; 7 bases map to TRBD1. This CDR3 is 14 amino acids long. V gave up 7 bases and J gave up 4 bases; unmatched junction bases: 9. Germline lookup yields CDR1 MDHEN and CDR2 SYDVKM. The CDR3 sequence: CASTFLGTVYGYTF. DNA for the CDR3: TGTGCCAGCACGTTTCTGGGGACAGTCTATGGCTACACCTTC.

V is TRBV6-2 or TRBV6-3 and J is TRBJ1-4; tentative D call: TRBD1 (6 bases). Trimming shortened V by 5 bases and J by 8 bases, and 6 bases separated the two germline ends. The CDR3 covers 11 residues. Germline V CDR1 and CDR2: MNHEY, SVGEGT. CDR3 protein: CASSQGEKLFF. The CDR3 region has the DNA TGTGCCAGCAGTCAGGGGGAAAAACTGTTTTTT.

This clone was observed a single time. CDR3 sequence: CAISETSGKSTGELFF. CDR3 nucleotide sequence: TGTGCCATCAGTGAGACTAGCGGCAAGTCCACCGGGGAGCTGTTTTTT. V usage is TRBV10-3 and J usage is TRBJ2-2; 8 bases are shared with TRBD2. The CDR3 is 16 residues long. Trimming removed 2 bases from V and 4 bases from J; junction bases left unmatched: 6. The germline V gene encodes CDR1 ENHRY and CDR2 SYGVKD.

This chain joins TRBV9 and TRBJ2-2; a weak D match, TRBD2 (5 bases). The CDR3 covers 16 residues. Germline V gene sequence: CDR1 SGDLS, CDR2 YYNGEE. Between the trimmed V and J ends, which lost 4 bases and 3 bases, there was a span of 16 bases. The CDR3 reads CASSYNPRRDTGELFF. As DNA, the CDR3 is TGTGCCAGCAGCTACAACCCCCGGCGGGACACCGGGGAGCTGTTTTTT.

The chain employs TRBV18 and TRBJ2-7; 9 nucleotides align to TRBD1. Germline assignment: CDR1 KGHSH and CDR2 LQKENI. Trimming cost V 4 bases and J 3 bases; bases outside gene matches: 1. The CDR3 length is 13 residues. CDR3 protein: CASSLGQGYEQYF. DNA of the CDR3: TGTGCCAGCTCACTGGGACAGGGCTACGAGCAGTACTTC.

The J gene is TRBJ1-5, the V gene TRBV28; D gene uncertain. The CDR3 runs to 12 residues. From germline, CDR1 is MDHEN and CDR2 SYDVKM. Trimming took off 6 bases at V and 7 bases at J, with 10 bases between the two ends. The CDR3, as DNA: TGTGCCAGCAGCCCGTTTGGCCAGCCCCAGCATTTT. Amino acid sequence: CASSPFGQPQHF. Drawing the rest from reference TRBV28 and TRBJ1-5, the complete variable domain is DVKVTQSSRYLVKRTGEKVFLECVQDMDHENMFWYRQDPGLGLRLIYFSYDVKMKEKGDIPEGYSVSREKKERFSLILESASTNQTSMYLCASSPFGQPQHFGDGTRLSIL.

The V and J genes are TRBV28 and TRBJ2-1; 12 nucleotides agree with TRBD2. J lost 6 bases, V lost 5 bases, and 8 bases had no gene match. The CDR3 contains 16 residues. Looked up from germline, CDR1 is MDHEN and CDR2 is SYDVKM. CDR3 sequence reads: CASSPPGLAGFNEQFF. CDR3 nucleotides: TGTGCCAGCAGTCCCCCGGGACTAGCGGGCTTCAATGAGCAGTTCTTC.

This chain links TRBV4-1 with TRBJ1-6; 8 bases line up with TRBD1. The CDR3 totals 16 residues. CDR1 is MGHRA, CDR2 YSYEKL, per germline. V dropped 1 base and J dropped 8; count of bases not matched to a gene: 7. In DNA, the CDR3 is TGCGCCAGCAGCCAAGCAGGCGGGGACAGGTATTCACCCCTCCACTTT. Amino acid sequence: CASSQAGGDRYSPLHF.

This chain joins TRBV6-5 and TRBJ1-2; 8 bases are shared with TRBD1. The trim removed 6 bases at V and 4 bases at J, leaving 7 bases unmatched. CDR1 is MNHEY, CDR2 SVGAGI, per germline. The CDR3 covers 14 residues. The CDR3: CASRVTGEGYGYTF. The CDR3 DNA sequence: TGTGCCAGCAGGGTGACAGGGGAAGGCTATGGCTACACCTTC.

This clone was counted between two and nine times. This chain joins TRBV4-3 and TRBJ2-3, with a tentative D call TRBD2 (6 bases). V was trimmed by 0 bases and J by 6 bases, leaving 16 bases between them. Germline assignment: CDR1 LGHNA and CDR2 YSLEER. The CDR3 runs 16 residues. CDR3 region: CASSQDWGEEKDTQYF. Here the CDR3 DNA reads TGCGCCAGCAGCCAAGATTGGGGGGAGGAGAAGGATACGCAGTATTTT.

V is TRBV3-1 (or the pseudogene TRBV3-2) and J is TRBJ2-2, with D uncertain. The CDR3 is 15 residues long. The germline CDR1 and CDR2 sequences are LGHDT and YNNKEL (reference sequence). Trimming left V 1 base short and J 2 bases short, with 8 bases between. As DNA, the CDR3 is TGTGCCAGCAGCCAAGCCCACCTAAACACCGGGGAGCTGTTTTTT. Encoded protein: CASSQAHLNTGELFF.

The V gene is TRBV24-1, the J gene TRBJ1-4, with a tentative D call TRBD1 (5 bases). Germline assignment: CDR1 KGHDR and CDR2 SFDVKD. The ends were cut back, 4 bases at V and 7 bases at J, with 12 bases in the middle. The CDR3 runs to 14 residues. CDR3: CATSDGTEGEKLFF. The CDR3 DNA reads TGTGCCACCAGTGACGGGACTGAGGGTGAAAAACTGTTTTTT.

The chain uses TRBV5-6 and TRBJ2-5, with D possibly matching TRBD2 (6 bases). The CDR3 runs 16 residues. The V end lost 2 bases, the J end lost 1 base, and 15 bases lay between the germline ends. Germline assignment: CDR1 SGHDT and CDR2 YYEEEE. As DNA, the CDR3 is TGTGCCAGCAGCTTACTAGAAGCGGGCTTCCAAGAGACCCAGTACTTC. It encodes CASSLLEAGFQETQYF. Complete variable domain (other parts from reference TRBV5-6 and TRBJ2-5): DAGVTQSPTHLIKTRGQQVTLRCSPKSGHDTVSWYQQALGQGPQFIFQYYEEEERQRGNFPDRFSGHQFPNYSSELNVNALLLGDSALYLCASSLLEAGFQETQYFGPGTRLLVL.

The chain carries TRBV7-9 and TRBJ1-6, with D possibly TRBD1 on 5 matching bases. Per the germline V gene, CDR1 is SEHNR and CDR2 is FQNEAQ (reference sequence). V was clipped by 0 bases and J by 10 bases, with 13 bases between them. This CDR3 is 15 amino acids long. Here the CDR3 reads CASSLAAGEGSPLHF. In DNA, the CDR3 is TGTGCCAGCAGCTTAGCTGCGGGGGAAGGATCACCCCTCCACTTT.

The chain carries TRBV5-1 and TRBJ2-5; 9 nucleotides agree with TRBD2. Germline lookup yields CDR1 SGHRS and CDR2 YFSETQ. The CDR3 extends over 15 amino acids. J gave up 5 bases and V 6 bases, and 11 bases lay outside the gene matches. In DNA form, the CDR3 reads TGCGCCAGCACCCTTCGGGGCGGGAGGGCGGAGACCCAGTACTTC. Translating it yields CASTLRGGRAETQYF. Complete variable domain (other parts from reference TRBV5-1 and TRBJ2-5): KAGVTQTPRYLIKTRGQQVTLSCSPISGHRSVSWYQQTPGQGLQFLFEYFSETQRNKGNFPGRFSGRQFSNSRSEMNVSTLELGDSALYLCASTLRGGRAETQYFGPGTRLLVL.

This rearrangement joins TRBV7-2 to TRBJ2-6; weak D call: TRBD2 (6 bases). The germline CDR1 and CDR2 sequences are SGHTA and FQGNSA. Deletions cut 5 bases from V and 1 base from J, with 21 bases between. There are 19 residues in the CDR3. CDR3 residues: CASSPWRGLSSSGANVLTF. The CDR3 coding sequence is TGTGCCAGCAGCCCTTGGCGGGGTTTAAGTAGTTCTGGGGCCAACGTCCTGACTTTC.

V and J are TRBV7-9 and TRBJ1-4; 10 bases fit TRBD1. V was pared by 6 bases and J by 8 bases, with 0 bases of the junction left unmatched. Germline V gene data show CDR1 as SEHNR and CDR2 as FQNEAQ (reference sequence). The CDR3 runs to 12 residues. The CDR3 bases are TGTGCCAGCAGGGGACAGGGGGAAAAACTGTTTTTT. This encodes CASRGQGEKLFF.

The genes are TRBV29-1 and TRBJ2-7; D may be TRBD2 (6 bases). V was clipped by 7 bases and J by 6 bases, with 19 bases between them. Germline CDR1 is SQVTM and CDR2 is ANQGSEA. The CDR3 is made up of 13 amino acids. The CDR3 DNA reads TGCAGCGCCAACAGTTTGGGGACTGCCGAGCAGTACTTC. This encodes CSANSLGTAEQYF.

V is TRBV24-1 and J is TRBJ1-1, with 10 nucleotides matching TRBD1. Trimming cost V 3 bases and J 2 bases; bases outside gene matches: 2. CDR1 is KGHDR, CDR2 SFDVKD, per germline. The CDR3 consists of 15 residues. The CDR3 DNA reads TGTGCCACCAGTGATGGGGACAGGGGCAACACTGAAGCTTTCTTT. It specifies CATSDGDRGNTEAFF.

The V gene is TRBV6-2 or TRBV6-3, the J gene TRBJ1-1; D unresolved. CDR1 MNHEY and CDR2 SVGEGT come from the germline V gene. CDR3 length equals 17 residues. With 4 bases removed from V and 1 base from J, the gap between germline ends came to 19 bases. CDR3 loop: CASSSPWKGEGNTEAFF. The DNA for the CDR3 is TGTGCCAGCAGTTCCCCCTGGAAAGGCGAGGGGAACACTGAAGCTTTCTTT.

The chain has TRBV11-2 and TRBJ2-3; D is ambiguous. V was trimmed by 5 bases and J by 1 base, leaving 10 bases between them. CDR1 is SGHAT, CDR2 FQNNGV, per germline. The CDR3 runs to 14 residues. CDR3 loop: CASSRVWRTDTQYF. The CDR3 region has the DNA TGTGCCAGCAGCCGTGTCTGGCGCACAGATACGCAGTATTTT.

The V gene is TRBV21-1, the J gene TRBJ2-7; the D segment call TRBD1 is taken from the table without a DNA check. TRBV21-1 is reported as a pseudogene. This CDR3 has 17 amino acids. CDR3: CASSKALDRNKSYEQYF. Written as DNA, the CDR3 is TGTGCCAGCAGCAAAGCGCTCGACAGGAATAAGTCCTACGAGCAGTACTTC.

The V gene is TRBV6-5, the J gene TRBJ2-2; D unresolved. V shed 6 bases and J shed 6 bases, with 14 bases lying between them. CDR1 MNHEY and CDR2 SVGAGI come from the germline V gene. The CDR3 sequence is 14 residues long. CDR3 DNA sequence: TGTGCCAGCAGCTCGATAAAACAACCCGGGGAGCTGTTTTTT. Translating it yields CASSSIKQPGELFF.